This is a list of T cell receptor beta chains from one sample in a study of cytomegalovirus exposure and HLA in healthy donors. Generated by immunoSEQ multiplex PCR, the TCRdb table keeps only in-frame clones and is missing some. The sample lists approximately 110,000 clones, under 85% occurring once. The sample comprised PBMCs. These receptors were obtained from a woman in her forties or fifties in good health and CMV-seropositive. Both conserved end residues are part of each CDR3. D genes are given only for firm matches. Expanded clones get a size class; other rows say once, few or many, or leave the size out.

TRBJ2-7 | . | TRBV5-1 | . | TGCGCCAGCAGCTTGGACAGGGGAGGCTACGAGCAGTACTTC | CASSLDRGGYEQYF
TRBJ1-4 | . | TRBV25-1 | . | TGTGCCAGCAGTGATGGGAGATCGGGTAATGAAAAACTGTTTTTT | CASSDGRSGNEKLFF
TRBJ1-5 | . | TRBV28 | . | TGTGCCAGCGGACGACAGGTAACAAATCAGCCCCAGCATTTT | CASGRQVTNQPQHF
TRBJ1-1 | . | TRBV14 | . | TGTGCCAGCAGGGTCGGGGGTGAAGCTTTCTTT | CASRVGGEAFF
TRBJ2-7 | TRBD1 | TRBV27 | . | TGTGCCAGCAGTGCCCGGAGACAGGGGAGAGACTACGAGCAGTACTTC | CASSARRQGRDYEQYF
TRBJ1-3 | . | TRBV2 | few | TGTGCCAGCACCCGCGGGAAGGGGACTGGAAACACCATATATTTT | CASTRGKGTGNTIYF
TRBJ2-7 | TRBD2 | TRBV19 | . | TGTGCCAGTAGTATCCGGGGGGACTCCTACGAGCAGTACTTC | CASSIRGDSYEQYF
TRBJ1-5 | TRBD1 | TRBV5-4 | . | TGTGCCAGCAGCCCAGACAGGGACCAGCCCCAGCATTTT | CASSPDRDQPQHF
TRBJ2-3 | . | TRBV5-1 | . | TGCGCCAGCAGCAGTTCTACGATCACGGATACGCAGTATTTT | CASSSSTITDTQYF
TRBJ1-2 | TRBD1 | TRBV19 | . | TGTGCCAGTAGCGCAGGGACAGACTATGGCTACACCTTC | CASSAGTDYGYTF
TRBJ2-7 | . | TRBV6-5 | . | TGTGCCAGCAGTTACTCGAGGGTCCGCGAGCAGTACTTC | CASSYSRVREQYF
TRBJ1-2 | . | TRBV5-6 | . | TGTGCCAGCAGCTATCCGTTCAGGGGCGCCCGCCTAGACTATGGCTACACCTTC | CASSYPFRGARLDYGYTF
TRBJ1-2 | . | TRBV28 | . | TGTGCCAGCAGAGAAGAGGGCTATGGCTACACCTTC | CASREEGYGYTF
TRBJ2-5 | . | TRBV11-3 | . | TGTGCCAGCAGCCCCCCCGGCCAAGAGACCCAGTACTTC | CASSPPGQETQYF
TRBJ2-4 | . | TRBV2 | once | TGTGCCAGCACCCTTGAACAGGTAGCCAAAAACATTCAGTACTTC | CASTLEQVAKNIQYF
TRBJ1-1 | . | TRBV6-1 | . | TGTGCCAGCAGTCGAAGCGACACTGAAGCTTTCTTT | CASSRSDTEAFF
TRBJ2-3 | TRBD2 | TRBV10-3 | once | TGTGCCATCAGTGAGTCAGTCCTAGCGGGAATCACAGATACGCAGTATTTT | CAISESVLAGITDTQYF
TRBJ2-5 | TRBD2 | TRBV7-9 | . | TGTGCCAGCAGCCCGCCCCCGCTAGTGGGAGGGCGGGAGACCCAGTACTTC | CASSPPPLVGGRETQYF
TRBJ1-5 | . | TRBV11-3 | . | TGTGCCAGCAGCGACCCATACCGTTGTTGGGCCTATCAGCCCCAGCATTTT | CASSDPYRCWAYQPQHF
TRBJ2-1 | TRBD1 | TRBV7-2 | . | TGTGCCAGCAGCTTAACGGGGGGGACAGGGGTGCTCAATGAGCAGTTCTTC | CASSLTGGTGVLNEQFF
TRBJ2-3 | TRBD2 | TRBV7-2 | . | TGTGCCAGCAGCTTAACTTTTCGGGGGGGGTTCACAGATACGCAGTATTTT | CASSLTFRGGFTDTQYF
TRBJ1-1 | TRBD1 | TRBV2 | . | TGTGCCAGGTTGGGTTTCCCGGGACAGGGGTCAATGAACACTGAAGCTTTCTTT | CARLGFPGQGSMNTEAFF
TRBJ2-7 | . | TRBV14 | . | TGTGCCAGCAGCCTTCACCTCCGGGACATTTCATCCTACGAGCAGTACTTC | CASSLHLRDISSYEQYF
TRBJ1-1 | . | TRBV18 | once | TGTGCCAGCTCACGAGACAGGTCCACTGAAGCTTTCTTT | CASSRDRSTEAFF
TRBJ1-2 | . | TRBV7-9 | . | TGTTCCAGCAGCGCGGTTGAGGGCGGTGGCTACACCTTC | CSSSAVEGGGYTF
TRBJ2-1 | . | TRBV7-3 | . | TGTGCCAGCAGCTTTCTGGGCACCTGGGATGAGCAGTTCTTC | CASSFLGTWDEQFF
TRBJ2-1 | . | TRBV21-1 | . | TGTGCCAGCAGCAAATACGCGGGAGGGTCTTACAATGAGCAGTTCTTC | CASSKYAGGSYNEQFF
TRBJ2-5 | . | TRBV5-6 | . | TGTGCCAGCCGGAGTGGGGGGGAGACCCAGTACTTC | CASRSGGETQYF
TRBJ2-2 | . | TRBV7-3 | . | TGTGCCAGCAGAAAAACAGGGTCGAACACCGGGGAGCTGTTTTTT | CASRKTGSNTGELFF
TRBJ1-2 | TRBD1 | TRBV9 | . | TGTGCCAGCAGCTATGCGACTACGGGACAGGGCGATGGCTACACCTTC | CASSYATTGQGDGYTF
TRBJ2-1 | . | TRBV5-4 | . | TGTGCCAGCAGCCCTCAGGAAAGCTCCTACAATGAGCAGTTCTTC | CASSPQESSYNEQFF
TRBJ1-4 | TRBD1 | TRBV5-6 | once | TGTGCCAGCAGCTTAAAGGGGGCGGGTGAAAAACTGTTTTTT | CASSLKGAGEKLFF
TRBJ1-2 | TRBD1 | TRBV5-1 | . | TGCGCCAGCAGCACGGGACAGAGCTATGGCTACACCTTC | CASSTGQSYGYTF
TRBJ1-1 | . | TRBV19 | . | TGTGCCAGTAGTATGGCGGGAAGGAGGGCTTTCTTT | CASSMAGRRAFF
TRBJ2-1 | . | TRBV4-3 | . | TGCGCCAGCAGCCAAGATAGGAACAGGTACAATGAGCAGTTCTTC | CASSQDRNRYNEQFF
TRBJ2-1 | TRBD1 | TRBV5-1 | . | TGCGCCAGCAGCCGCATCCCGGGACAGGGCCTCAATGAGCAGTTCTTC | CASSRIPGQGLNEQFF
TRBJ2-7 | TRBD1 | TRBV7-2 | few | TGTGCCAGCAGCTCCCGGACAGGGCGCTACGAGCAGTACTTC | CASSSRTGRYEQYF
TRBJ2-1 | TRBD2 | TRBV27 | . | TGTGCCAGCACTATCGGGACTAGCGGGAGTAATGAGCAGTTCTTC | CASTIGTSGSNEQFF
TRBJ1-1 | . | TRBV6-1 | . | TGTGCCAGCAGTGAAGGCTGGCAGTTGGAAGCTTTCTTT | CASSEGWQLEAFF
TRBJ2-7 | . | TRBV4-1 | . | TGCGCCAGCAGCCGAACTAGCTCCTACGAGCAGTACTTC | CASSRTSSYEQYF
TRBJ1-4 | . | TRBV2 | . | TGTGCCAGCAGTGAAGCGCTTCAGGGAGAAAAACTGTTTTTT | CASSEALQGEKLFF
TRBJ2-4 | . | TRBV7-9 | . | TGTGCCAGCAGCAGTAGCGTAGCCAAAAACAGTCAGTACTTC | CASSSSVAKNSQYF
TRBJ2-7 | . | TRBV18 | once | TGTGCCAGCTCACCACCGGGGCAGGGAGGCCACGAGCAGTACTTC | CASSPPGQGGHEQYF
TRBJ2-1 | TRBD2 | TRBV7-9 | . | TGTTCCAGCAGCTTCTGGTTAGCGGGAAACCTTTACAATGAGCAGTTCTTC | CSSSFWLAGNLYNEQFF
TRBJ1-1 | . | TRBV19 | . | TGTGCCAGTAGTTCGTACAGGGCGGTTAACACTGAAGCTTTCTTT | CASSSYRAVNTEAFF
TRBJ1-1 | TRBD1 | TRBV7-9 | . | TGTGCCAGCAGCTTTGCCGGACAGGCTGAAGCTTTCTTT | CASSFAGQAEAFF
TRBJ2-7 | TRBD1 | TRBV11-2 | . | TGTGCCAGCAGCCCGGGACAGGGGAGGACCTACGAGCAGTACTTC | CASSPGQGRTYEQYF
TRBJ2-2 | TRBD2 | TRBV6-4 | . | TGTGCCAGCAGCGCAACCGGGACTAGCTCCGGGGAGCTGTTTTTT | CASSATGTSSGELFF
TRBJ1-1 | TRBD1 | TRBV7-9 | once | TGTGCCAGCAGCTTGGACAGGGAGGACACTGAAGCTTTCTTT | CASSLDREDTEAFF
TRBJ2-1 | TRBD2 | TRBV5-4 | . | TGTGCCAGCGGGAAAAGCGGGAGGTTGGACAATGAGCAGTTCTTC | CASGKSGRLDNEQFF
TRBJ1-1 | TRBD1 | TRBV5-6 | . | TGTGCCAGCAGCTTGCCAGGGGGAACTGAAGCTTTCTTT | CASSLPGGTEAFF